This TCR beta chain appears in the sequencing data of a study of T cells in Graves' hyperthyroidism and ophthalmopathy. CDR1 and CDR2 (germline): SNHLY, FYNNEI. The CDR3 spans 13 residues. Deletions cut 5 bases from V and 2 bases from J, with 10 bases between. Amplification yielded TCR beta CDR3 regions, with RNA transcripts as the source. First-round RT-PCR targeting the TCR CDR3 was performed with the HTBI primer set. TCRdb redid the calling of the multiplex PCR reads with MiXCR, one entry per CDR3 protein. The table includes about 540,000 distinct CDR3 sequences, 40% to 55% detected once. The V call is TRBV2, the J call TRBJ2-7; perhaps TRBD2 as D (5 bases). The sequenced sample consisted of peripheral blood or thyroid tissue (not recorded which). The sequence was obtained from a young woman with Graves' hyperthyroidism. CDR3 nucleotides: TGTGCCAGCAGTTATGTCGGGGCCTACGAGCAGTACTTC. Translation gives CASSYVGAYEQYF.